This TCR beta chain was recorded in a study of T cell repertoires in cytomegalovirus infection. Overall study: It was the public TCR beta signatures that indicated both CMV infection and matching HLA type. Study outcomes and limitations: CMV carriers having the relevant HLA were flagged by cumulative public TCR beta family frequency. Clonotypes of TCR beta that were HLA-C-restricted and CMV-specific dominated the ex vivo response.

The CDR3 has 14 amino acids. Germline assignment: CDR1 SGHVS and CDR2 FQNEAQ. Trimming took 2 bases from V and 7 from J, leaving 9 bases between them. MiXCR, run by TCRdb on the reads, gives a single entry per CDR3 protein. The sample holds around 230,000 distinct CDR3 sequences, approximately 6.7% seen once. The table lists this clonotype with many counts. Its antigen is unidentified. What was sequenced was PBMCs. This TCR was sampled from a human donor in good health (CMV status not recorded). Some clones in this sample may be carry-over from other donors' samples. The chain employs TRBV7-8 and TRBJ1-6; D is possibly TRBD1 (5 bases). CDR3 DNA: TGTGCCAGCAGCTTAACCAGGGACAATTCACCCCTCCACTTT. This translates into CASSLTRDNSPLHF.